Shown below are 8 T cell receptor beta chains from a single sample sequenced in a study of Ad26.COV2.S vaccination and SARS-CoV-2 variants. Treatment indicated: around 19 received Ad26.COV2.S at low or high dose, single or two shots; about 5 received placebo; per-sample allocation not given. At day 63 after the first vaccine or placebo injection, samples were drawn. The table came from immunoSEQ multiplex PCR; TCRdb's copy has only in-frame clones and leaves some out. This sample has around 350,000 clones, with 70% to 90% found just once. The specimen comprised peripheral blood, sampled in a trial of Ad26.COV2.S vaccine versus placebo. Source of these receptors: a person aged 18-65 years who received the Ad26.COV2.S COVID-19 vaccine or a placebo.

V gene TRBV7-2 combines with J gene TRBJ2-3; D not resolved. CDR1 is SGHTA and CDR2 is FQGNSA in the germline V gene. Trimming left V 3 bases short and J 7 bases short, with 5 bases between. The CDR3 covers 11 residues. The CDR3 region is CASSFTYTQYF. In DNA form, the CDR3 reads TGTGCCAGCAGCTTTACCTATACGCAGTATTTT.

The chain couples TRBV20-1 to TRBJ2-4; no reliable D call. The CDR3 consists of 14 residues. V was cut by 3 bases and J by 0 bases, with 9 bases left in between. CDR1 and CDR2 (germline): DFQATT, SNEGSKA (reference sequence). DNA for the CDR3: TGCAGTGCTAGTATGGAACTAGCCAAAAACATTCAGTACTTC. Translation: CSASMELAKNIQYF.

CDR3 amino acids: CASSGLAIYEQYF. The CDR3, as DNA: TGTGCCAGCAGTGGGCTAGCGATCTACGAGCAGTACTTC. The chain joins TRBV6-2 or TRBV6-3 to TRBJ2-7, with D maybe TRBD2 (6 bases). Germline V CDR1 and CDR2: MNHEY, SVGEGT. Trimming shortened V by 5 bases and J by 3 bases, and 11 bases separated the two germline ends. The length of the CDR3 is 13 residues.

This chain uses TRBV10-3 with TRBJ2-1; 9 bases are a match to TRBD2. Germline values: CDR1 ENHRY, CDR2 SYGVKD. This CDR3 is 16 amino acids long. V lost 0 bases to trimming and J lost 8 bases; unmatched junction nucleotides: 8. The CDR3 DNA reads TGTGCCATCAGTGAGTCGTCTAGCGGGGTCAAGGATGAGCAGTTCTTC. Its translation is CAISESSSGVKDEQFF.

V and J are TRBV6-4 and TRBJ1-1; 7 bases map to TRBD1. Germline values: CDR1 MRHNA, CDR2 SNTAGT. V lost 2 bases and J lost 0; bases outside the gene matches: 12. This CDR3 has 18 amino acids. In DNA form, the CDR3 reads TGTGCCAGCAGTGACCCAGATACAGGGGCCATCATGAACACTGAAGCTTTCTTT. It specifies CASSDPDTGAIMNTEAFF.

CDR3 protein: CASSSRGDFYGYTF. The DNA of the CDR3 is TGTGCCAGCAGCTCCAGGGGGGATTTCTATGGCTACACCTTC. V and J are TRBV9 and TRBJ1-2, with 7 nucleotides matching TRBD1. This CDR3 spans 14 amino acids. Germline trimming cut 4 bases from V and 4 bases from J; bases unmatched to any gene: 7. Germline V lookup: CDR1 SGDLS, CDR2 YYNGEE.

This clone showed up just once. The V and J genes are TRBV13 and TRBJ1-3, with 7 bases aligning to TRBD1. Trimming cost V 4 bases and J 0 bases; bases outside gene matches: 6. The CDR3 sequence is 16 residues long. Germline CDR1 is PRHDT and CDR2 is FYEKMQ (reference sequence). The CDR3 DNA sequence: TGTGCCAGCAGCTCCCCCAGGGACAGCTCTGGAAACACCATATATTTT. Translation: CASSSPRDSSGNTIYF.

The V and J genes are TRBV19 and TRBJ2-1, with TRBD1 matching over 7 bases. This CDR3 comprises 14 residues. The germline V gene encodes CDR1 LNHDA and CDR2 SQIVND (reference sequence). V was pared by 5 bases and J by 6 bases, with 7 bases of the junction left unmatched. The CDR3 sequence is CASSQGTASNEQFF. DNA for the CDR3: TGTGCCAGTAGTCAAGGGACAGCAAGCAATGAGCAGTTCTTC. Filled out from reference TRBV19 and TRBJ2-1, the complete variable domain reads DGGITQSPKYLFRKEGQNVTLSCEQNLNHDAMYWYRQDPGQGLRLIYYSQIVNDFQKGDIAEGYSVSREKKESFPLTVTSAQKNPTAFYLCASSQGTASNEQFFGPGTRLTVL.